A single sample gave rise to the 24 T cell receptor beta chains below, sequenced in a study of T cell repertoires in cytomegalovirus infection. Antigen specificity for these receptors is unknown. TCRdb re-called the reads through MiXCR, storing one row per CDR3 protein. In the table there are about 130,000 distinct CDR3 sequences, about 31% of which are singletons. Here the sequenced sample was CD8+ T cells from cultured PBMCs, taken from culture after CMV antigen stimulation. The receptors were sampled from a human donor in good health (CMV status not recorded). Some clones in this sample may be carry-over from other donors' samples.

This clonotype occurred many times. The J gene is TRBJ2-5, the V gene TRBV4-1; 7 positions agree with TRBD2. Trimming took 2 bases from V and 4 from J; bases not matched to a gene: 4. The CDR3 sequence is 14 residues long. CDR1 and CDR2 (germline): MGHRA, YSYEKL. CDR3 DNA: TGCGCCAGCAGCCAACTGGGCGGGGGAGAGACCCAGTACTTC. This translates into CASSQLGGGETQYF.

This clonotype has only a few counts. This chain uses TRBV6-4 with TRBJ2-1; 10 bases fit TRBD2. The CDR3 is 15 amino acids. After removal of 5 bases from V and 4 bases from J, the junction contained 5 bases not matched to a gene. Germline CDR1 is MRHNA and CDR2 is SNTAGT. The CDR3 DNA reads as TGTGCCAGCAGTTATCTAGCGGGGGAGTACAATGAGCAGTTCTTC. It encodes CASSYLAGEYNEQFF.

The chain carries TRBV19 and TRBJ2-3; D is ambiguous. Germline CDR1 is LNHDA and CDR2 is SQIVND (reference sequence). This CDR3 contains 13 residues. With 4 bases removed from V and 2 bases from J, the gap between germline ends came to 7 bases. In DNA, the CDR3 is TGTGCCAGTAGTAACTGGTTCACAGATACGCAGTATTTT. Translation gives CASSNWFTDTQYF.

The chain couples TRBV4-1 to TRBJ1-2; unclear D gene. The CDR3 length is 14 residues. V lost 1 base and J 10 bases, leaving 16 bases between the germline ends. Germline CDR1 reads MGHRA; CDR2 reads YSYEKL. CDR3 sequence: CASSQGADYLHYTF. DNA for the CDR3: TGCGCCAGCAGCCAAGGGGCAGACTACCTTCACTACACCTTC.

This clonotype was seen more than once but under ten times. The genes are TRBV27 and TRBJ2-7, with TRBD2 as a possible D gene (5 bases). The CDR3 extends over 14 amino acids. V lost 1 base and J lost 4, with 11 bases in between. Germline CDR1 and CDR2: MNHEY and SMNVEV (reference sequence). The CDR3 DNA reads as TGTGCCAGCAGTTTATGGGCAGGCGGGTACGAGCAGTACTTC. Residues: CASSLWAGGYEQYF.

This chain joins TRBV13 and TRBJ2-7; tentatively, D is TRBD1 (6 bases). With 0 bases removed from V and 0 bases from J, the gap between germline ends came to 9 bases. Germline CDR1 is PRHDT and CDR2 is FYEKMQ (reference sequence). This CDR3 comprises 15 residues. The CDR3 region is CASSLGNRVSYEQYF. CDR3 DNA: TGTGCCAGCAGCTTAGGGAACAGGGTCTCCTACGAGCAGTACTTC.

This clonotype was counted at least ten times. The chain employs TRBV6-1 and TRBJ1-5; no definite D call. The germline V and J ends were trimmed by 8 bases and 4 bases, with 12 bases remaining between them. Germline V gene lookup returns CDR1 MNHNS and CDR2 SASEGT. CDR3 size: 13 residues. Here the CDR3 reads CASGYGRNQPQHF. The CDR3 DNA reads TGTGCCAGCGGCTACGGACGAAATCAGCCCCAGCATTTT.

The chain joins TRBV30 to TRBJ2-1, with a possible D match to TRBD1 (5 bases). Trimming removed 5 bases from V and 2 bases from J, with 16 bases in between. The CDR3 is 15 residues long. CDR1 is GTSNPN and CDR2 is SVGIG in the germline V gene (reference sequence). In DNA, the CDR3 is TGTGCCTGGGCTCCCCTTTCCAGGGCCTACAATGAGCAGTTCTTC. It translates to CAWAPLSRAYNEQFF. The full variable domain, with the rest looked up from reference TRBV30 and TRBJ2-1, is SQTIHQWPATLVQPVGSPLSLECTVEGTSNPNLYWYRQAAGRGLQLLFYSVGIGQISSEVPQNLSASRPQDRQFILSSKKLLLSDSGFYLCAWAPLSRAYNEQFFGPGTRLTVL.

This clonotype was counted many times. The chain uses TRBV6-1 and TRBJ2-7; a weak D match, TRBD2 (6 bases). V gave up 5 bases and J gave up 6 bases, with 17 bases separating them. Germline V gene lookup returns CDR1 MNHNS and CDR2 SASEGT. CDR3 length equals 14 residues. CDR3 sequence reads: CASSPLGGMGEQYF. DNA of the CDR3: TGTGCCAGCAGTCCCCTCGGGGGAATGGGCGAGCAGTACTTC.

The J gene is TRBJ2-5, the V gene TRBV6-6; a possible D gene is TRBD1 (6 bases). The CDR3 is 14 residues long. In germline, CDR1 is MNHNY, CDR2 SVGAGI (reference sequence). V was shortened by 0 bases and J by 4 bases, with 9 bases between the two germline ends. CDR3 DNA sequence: TGTGCCAGCAGTTACTCGACAGGCGGAGAGACCCAGTACTTC. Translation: CASSYSTGGETQYF.

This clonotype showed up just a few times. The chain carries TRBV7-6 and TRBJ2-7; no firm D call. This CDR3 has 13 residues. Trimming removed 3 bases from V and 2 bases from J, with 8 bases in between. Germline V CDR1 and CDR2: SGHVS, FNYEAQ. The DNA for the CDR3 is TGTGCCAGCAGCTTGTCCGAAACCTACGAGCAGTACTTC. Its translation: CASSLSETYEQYF.

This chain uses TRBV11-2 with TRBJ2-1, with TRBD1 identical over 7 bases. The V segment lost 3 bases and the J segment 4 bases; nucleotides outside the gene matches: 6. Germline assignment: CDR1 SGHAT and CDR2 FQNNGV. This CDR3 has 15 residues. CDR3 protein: CASSFAGTDYNEQFF. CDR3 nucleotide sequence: TGTGCCAGCAGCTTCGCCGGGACAGATTACAATGAGCAGTTCTTC.

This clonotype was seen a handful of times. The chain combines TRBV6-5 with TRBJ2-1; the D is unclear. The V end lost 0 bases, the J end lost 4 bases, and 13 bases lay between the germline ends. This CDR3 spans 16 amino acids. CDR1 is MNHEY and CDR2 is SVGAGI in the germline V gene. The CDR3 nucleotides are TGTGCCAGCAGTTACTCGGGCGGCTCTCCGTACAATGAGCAGTTCTTC. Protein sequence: CASSYSGGSPYNEQFF.

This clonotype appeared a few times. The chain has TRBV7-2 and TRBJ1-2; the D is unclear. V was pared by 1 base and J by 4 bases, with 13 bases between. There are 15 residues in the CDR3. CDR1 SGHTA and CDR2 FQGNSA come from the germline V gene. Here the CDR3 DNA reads TGTGCCAGCAGCTTAGAAGCAATGGACCCCTATGGCTACACCTTC. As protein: CASSLEAMDPYGYTF.

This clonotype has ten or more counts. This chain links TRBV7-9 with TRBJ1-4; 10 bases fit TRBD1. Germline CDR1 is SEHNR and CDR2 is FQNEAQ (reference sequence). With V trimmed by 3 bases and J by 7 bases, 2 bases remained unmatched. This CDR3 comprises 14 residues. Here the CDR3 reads CASSLTGGGEKLFF. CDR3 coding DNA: TGTGCCAGCAGCTTGACAGGGGGCGGTGAAAAACTGTTTTTT.

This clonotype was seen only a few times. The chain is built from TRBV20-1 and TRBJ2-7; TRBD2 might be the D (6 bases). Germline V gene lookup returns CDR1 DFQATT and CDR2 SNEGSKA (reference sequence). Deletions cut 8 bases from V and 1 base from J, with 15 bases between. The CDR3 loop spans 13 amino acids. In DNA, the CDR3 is TGCAGTTCAAAATCGGGGAGGTCCTACGAGCAGTACTTC. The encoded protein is CSSKSGRSYEQYF.

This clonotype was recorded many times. CDR3: CASSIPGPSYEQYF. For the CDR3, the DNA is TGTGCCAGCAGCATACCGGGGCCCTCCTACGAGCAGTACTTC. The chain couples TRBV7-2 to TRBJ2-7, with D perhaps given as TRBD1 or TRBD2 (5 bases each). V was pared by 5 bases and J by 0 bases, with 11 bases between. The CDR3 extends over 14 amino acids. CDR1 and CDR2 from the germline V gene are SGHTA and FQGNSA.

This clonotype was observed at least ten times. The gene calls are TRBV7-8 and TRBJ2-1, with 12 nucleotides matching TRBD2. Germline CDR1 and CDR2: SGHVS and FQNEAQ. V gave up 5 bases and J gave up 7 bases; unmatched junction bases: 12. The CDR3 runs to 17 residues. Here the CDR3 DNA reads TGTGCCAGCAGCCCTTCCCCAACTAGCGGGGGGAGTAATGAGCAGTTCTTC. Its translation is CASSPSPTSGGSNEQFF.

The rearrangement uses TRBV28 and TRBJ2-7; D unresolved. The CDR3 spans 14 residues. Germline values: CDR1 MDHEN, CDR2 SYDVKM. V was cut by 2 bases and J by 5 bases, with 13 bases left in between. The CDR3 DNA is TGTGCCAGCAGTTTACGAGGTAGTCCGAACGAGCAGTACTTC. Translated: CASSLRGSPNEQYF.

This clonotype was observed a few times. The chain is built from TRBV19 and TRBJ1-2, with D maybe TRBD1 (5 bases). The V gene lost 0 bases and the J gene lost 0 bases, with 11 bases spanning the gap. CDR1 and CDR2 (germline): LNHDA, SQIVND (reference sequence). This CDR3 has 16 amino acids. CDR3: CASSIDHRISNYGYTF. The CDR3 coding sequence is TGTGCCAGTAGTATAGACCACAGGATTTCTAACTATGGCTACACCTTC. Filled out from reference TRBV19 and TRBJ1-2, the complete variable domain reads DGGITQSPKYLFRKEGQNVTLSCEQNLNHDAMYWYRQDPGQGLRLIYYSQIVNDFQKGDIAEGYSVSREKKESFPLTVTSAQKNPTAFYLCASSIDHRISNYGYTFGSGTRLTVV.

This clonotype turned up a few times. This CDR3 is CASSQEPGDEKLFF. CDR3 coding DNA: TGCGCCAGCAGCCAAGAGCCAGGGGACGAAAAACTGTTTTTT. This chain connects TRBV4-1 to TRBJ1-4; TRBD1 is a possible D gene (6 bases). This CDR3 contains 14 residues. V was clipped by 0 bases and J by 8 bases, with 10 bases between them. CDR1 and CDR2 from the germline V gene are MGHRA and YSYEKL.

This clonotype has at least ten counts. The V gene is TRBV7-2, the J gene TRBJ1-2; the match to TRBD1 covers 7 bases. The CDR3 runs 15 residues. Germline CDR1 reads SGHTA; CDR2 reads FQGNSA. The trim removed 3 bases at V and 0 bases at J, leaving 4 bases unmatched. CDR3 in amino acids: CASSLRGRANYGYTF. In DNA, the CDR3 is TGTGCCAGCAGCTTGAGGGGGCGGGCTAACTATGGCTACACCTTC.

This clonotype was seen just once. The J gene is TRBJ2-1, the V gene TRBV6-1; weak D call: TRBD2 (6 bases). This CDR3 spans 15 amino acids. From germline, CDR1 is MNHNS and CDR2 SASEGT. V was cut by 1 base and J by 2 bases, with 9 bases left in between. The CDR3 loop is CASSEGWGAYNEQFF. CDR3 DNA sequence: TGTGCCAGCAGTGAAGGGTGGGGGGCCTACAATGAGCAGTTCTTC.

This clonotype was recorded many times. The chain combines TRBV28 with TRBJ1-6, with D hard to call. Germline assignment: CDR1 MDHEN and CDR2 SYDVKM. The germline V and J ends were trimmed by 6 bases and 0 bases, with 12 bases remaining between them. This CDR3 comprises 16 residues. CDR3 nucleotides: TGTGCCAGCAGGTTCCGGGATAGCTCCTATAATTCACCCCTCCACTTT. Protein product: CASRFRDSSYNSPLHF. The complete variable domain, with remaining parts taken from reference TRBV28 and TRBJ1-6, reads DVKVTQSSRYLVKRTGEKVFLECVQDMDHENMFWYRQDPGLGLRLIYFSYDVKMKEKGDIPEGYSVSREKKERFSLILESASTNQTSMYLCASRFRDSSYNSPLHFGNGTRLTVT.